Listed below are T cell receptor beta chains from one sample, sequenced in a study of shared clonotypes between healthy human individuals. Here immunoSEQ multiplex PCR was the method, and the copy in TCRdb shows in-frame clones only, minus some. The sample yields about 2.3 million clones, about 92% seen once. The sample was naive CD4+ T cells from PBMCs. The source is a man aged 18 to 35 in good health. Some clones in this sample may be carry-over from other donors' samples. CDR3s leave out the opening cysteine and the closing phenylalanine or tryptophan.

j_call v_call cdr3_aa
TRBJ2-1 TRBV7-9 ASSESGLAGISDEQF
TRBJ1-4 TRBV28 ASSLQTTGGLVGKLF
TRBJ1-5 TRBV7-9 ASSFPGQPQH
TRBJ2-1 TRBV9 ASRREREGSYNEQF
TRBJ1-6 TRBV28 ASSSGTFNSPLH
TRBJ2-2 TRBV2 ACTELVGELF
TRBJ2-3 TRBV27 APRRDTQY
TRBJ2-1 TRBV7-9 ASSPGLAGGDEQF
TRBJ2-3 TRBV7-3 ASSLLSGMVTDTQY
TRBJ2-7 TRBV7-3 ASSLYPAGNWGEQY
TRBJ2-7 TRBV7-3 ASSLRGASYYEQY
TRBJ2-5 TRBV9 ASSKTGQETQY
TRBJ1-1 TRBV28 ASSTTSRGTGDF
TRBJ2-7 TRBV29-1 SVSEGAKDEQY
TRBJ1-2 TRBV23-1 ATLPGRPWGYT
TRBJ1-4 TRBV11-2 ASSPSGGATNEKLF
TRBJ2-3 TRBV27 ASSFRSRSTDTQY
TRBJ2-7 TRBV21-1 ASSKALRGTVYEQY
TRBJ2-1 TRBV2 ASGPGGSSYNEQF
TRBJ2-7 TRBV5-1 ASLGSRGGEQY
TRBJ2-7 TRBV28 ASTWTVGSYEQY
TRBJ2-7 TRBV19 ASSFGAAIPYEQY
TRBJ1-1 TRBV4-1 ASSQDSQGQVRAF
TRBJ2-1 TRBV5-1 ASSWETSGRANEQF
TRBJ2-7 TRBV4-1 ASSPTLAGSSYEQY
TRBJ2-1 TRBV7-2 ASSFRLYNEQF
TRBJ1-5 TRBV28 ASSRRQGWYQPQH
TRBJ2-7 TRBV13 ASSQAGTGSRVSYEQY
TRBJ1-2 TRBV7-9 ASSFGSGSTNYGYT
TRBJ1-3 TRBV30 ASKLPGQTAGATIY
TRBJ1-2 TRBV28 ASSLSAGTAYGYT
TRBJ2-7 TRBV4-3 ASSQGGGTYEQY
TRBJ2-2 TRBV29-1 SVSPQGPGELF
TRBJ1-1 TRBV7-9 ASSLGVGLPNTEAF
TRBJ2-3 TRBV5-1 ASSENPPLDTQY
TRBJ2-5 TRBV18 ASSPPRSQETQY
TRBJ2-2 TRBV7-9 ASSLGTGNSDTGELF
TRBJ2-1 TRBV4-2 ASSQGLAGAQF
TRBJ2-3 TRBV6-4 ASSQTGSTQY
TRBJ2-3 TRBV14 ASSQEMGTEIDTQY
TRBJ2-5 TRBV19 ATRPRGAGETQY
TRBJ1-4 TRBV28 ASSYKTGGAAKLF
TRBJ2-1 TRBV11-2 ASSSPTSGDNEQF
TRBJ2-5 TRBV5-4 ASRGGASGRDQETQY
TRBJ2-2 TRBV5-4 ASSSEIPAGELF
TRBJ2-3 TRBV5-4 ASSSPSETVDTQY
TRBJ2-5 TRBV19 ASSIGGQETQY
TRBJ2-1 TRBV4-2 ASSHGTPPYNEQF
TRBJ2-2 TRBV7-3 ASSSPPGELF
TRBJ2-5 TRBV30 AWSIISGVGTQY
TRBJ1-4 TRBV9 ASSVVPREKLF
TRBJ2-5 TRBV7-2 ASSRTAGGPGETQY
TRBJ1-3 TRBV5-6 ASSLDWGTGNTIY
TRBJ2-3 TRBV7-2 ASSLAAASTDTQY
TRBJ1-1 TRBV28 ASSDRDYDEAF
TRBJ1-3 TRBV12-2 ASRLEKSTGTGGNTIY
TRBJ2-2 TRBV7-2 ASSLAGELF
TRBJ1-5 TRBV7-9 ASSRDLSNQPQH
TRBJ2-7 TRBV28 ASSLARYEQY
TRBJ2-7 TRBV30 AWSASITVGIGHEQY